This entry lists 32 T cell receptor beta chains sequenced from one sample in a study of blood T cell repertoires in COVID-19. Method: immunoSEQ multiplex PCR; TCRdb's copy keeps in-frame clones and lacks some. The table lists 350,000 to 450,000 clones, around 87% of them singletons. The specimen sequenced was PBMCs or T cells enriched from blood (not recorded which). These receptors were obtained from a man in his forties or fifties in a cohort exposed to, infected with or recovered from COVID-19 (not recorded which).

This clone was detected once. The J gene is TRBJ2-4, the V gene TRBV6-1, with no clear D. Looked up from germline, CDR1 is MNHNS and CDR2 is SASEGT. The CDR3 extends over 15 amino acids. Trimming removed 1 base at V and 3 bases at J, with 10 bases between. The CDR3 here is CASSEDRLGKNIQYF. CDR3 nucleotides: TGTGCCAGCAGTGAAGACCGGCTAGGCAAAAACATTCAGTACTTC.

This clone was picked up one time. The chain carries TRBV5-6 and TRBJ1-2; tentatively, D is TRBD1 (5 bases). This CDR3 has 12 residues. V was pared by 4 bases and J by 5 bases, with 9 bases between. Germline CDR1 SGHDT, CDR2 YYEEEE. For the CDR3, the DNA is TGTGCCAGCAGCCCCGGGACTTATGGCTACACCTTC. It encodes CASSPGTYGYTF.

The chain uses TRBV9 and TRBJ2-2; TRBD1 agrees at 12 bases. The CDR3 runs 17 residues. With 4 bases clipped from V and 5 bases from J, the junction kept 9 bases outside the gene matches. The germline gives CDR1 SGDLS, CDR2 YYNGEE. The CDR3 coding sequence is TGTGCCAGCAGCTCGACGGTGGGACAGGGGGCAACCGGGGAGCTGTTTTTT. Protein sequence: CASSSTVGQGATGELFF.

V gene TRBV5-1 combines with J gene TRBJ2-3, with D unresolved. The CDR3 spans 10 residues. Deletions cut 5 bases from V and 5 bases from J, with 3 bases between. Germline CDR1 is SGHRS and CDR2 is YFSETQ. As DNA, the CDR3 is TGCGCCAGCAGTAAAGATACGCAGTATTTT. The encoded protein is CASSKDTQYF.

V usage is TRBV20-1 and J usage is TRBJ1-2, with a tentative D call TRBD1 (5 bases). Germline V gene data show CDR1 as DFQATT and CDR2 as SNEGSKA (reference sequence). The CDR3 consists of 11 residues. V shed 5 bases and J shed 5 bases, with 9 bases lying between them. CDR3 protein: CSARGKYGYTF. The DNA for the CDR3 is TGCAGTGCTCGGGGGAAATATGGCTACACCTTC.

This clone was detected only a few times. The chain links TRBV6-5 to TRBJ2-5; the match to TRBD2 covers 11 bases. With 9 bases clipped from V and 5 bases from J, the junction kept 11 bases outside the gene matches. The length of the CDR3 is 15 residues. The germline CDR1 and CDR2 sequences are MNHEY and SVGAGI. The CDR3 DNA reads TGTGCCAGTGCACTAGCGGGAGAAGCGTGGGAGACCCAGTACTTC. It is translated as CASALAGEAWETQYF.

The genes are TRBV18 and TRBJ2-3; D remains ambiguous. Germline V gene lookup returns CDR1 KGHSH and CDR2 LQKENI. Trimming removed 2 bases at V and 4 bases at J, with 4 bases between. The CDR3 spans 12 residues. CDR3 in amino acids: CASSPIADTQYF. DNA for the CDR3: TGTGCCAGCTCACCAATAGCAGATACGCAGTATTTT.

The V call is TRBV9, the J call TRBJ1-2; 8 bases line up with TRBD1. V gave up 3 bases and J gave up 5 bases; unmatched junction bases: 9. The CDR3 is 15 amino acids. From germline, CDR1 is SGDLS and CDR2 YYNGEE. The CDR3 loop reads CASSGGVTGEYGYTF. The CDR3 coding sequence is TGTGCCAGCAGCGGCGGGGTGACAGGGGAGTATGGCTACACCTTC. Full variable domain (missing parts from reference TRBV9 and TRBJ1-2): DSGVTQTPKHLITATGQRVTLRCSPRSGDLSVYWYQQSLDQGLQFLIQYYNGEERAKGNILERFSAQQFPDLHSELNLSSLELGDSALYFCASSGGVTGEYGYTFGSGTRLTVV.

This clone was counted a single time. This rearrangement joins TRBV5-4 to TRBJ1-2; possible D gene TRBD1, 6 bases. V lost 1 base and J lost 3, with 7 bases in between. CDR3 size: 13 residues. Per the germline V gene, CDR1 is SGHNT and CDR2 is YYREEE (reference sequence). CDR3 DNA: TGTGCCAGCAGCTTGTCAGGGGACTATGGCTACACCTTC. This encodes CASSLSGDYGYTF.

V gene TRBV28 combines with J gene TRBJ2-3; no firm D call. CDR1 is MDHEN, CDR2 SYDVKM, per germline. This CDR3 contains 11 residues. V was pared by 5 bases and J by 5 bases, with 5 bases between. The CDR3 protein is CASSTGDTQYF. In nucleotides, the CDR3 is TGTGCCAGCAGTACGGGAGATACGCAGTATTTT.

J is TRBJ1-1 and V is TRBV9; TRBD1 matches 7 bases. J was trimmed by 1 base and V by 3 bases; bases with no gene match: 12. This CDR3 has 17 residues. Per the germline V gene, CDR1 is SGDLS and CDR2 is YYNGEE. The CDR3 sequence is CASSASRAGTANTEAFF. CDR3 nucleotides: TGTGCCAGCAGCGCGTCGCGAGCCGGGACAGCGAACACTGAAGCTTTCTTT.

This rearrangement joins TRBV5-5 to TRBJ1-2; TRBD1 matches at 10 bases. The J segment lost 8 bases and the V segment lost 4 bases, leaving 5 bases of the junction unmatched. The germline gives CDR1 SGHKS, CDR2 YYEKEE (reference sequence). The CDR3 length is 13 residues. CDR3 in DNA: TGTGCCAGCAGCGGTGGACAGGGGGAGGGCTACACCTTC. Translation: CASSGGQGEGYTF.

V is TRBV30 and J is TRBJ1-6; 9 bases map to TRBD1. The CDR3 loop spans 16 amino acids. V shed 3 bases and J 6 bases; nucleotides not matched to a gene: 9. Germline CDR1 and CDR2: GTSNPN and SVGIG (reference sequence). CDR3 sequence (DNA): TGTGCCTGGAGGCTATTTTGGACAGGGGCTAATTCACCCCTCCACTTT. Its translation is CAWRLFWTGANSPLHF. The full variable domain, completed using reference TRBV30 and TRBJ1-6, is SQTIHQWPATLVQPVGSPLSLECTVEGTSNPNLYWYRQAAGRGLQLLFYSVGIGQISSEVPQNLSASRPQDRQFILSSKKLLLSDSGFYLCAWRLFWTGANSPLHFGNGTRLTVT.

This rearrangement joins TRBV5-1 to TRBJ1-3, with unresolved D. CDR1 SGHRS and CDR2 YFSETQ come from the germline V gene. V lost 3 bases to trimming and J lost 0 bases, with 10 bases between them. The CDR3 consists of 15 residues. Here the CDR3 reads CASSSDSYSGNTIYF. The CDR3 bases are TGCGCCAGCAGCTCGGACTCTTACTCTGGAAACACCATATATTTT.

V and J are TRBV7-2 and TRBJ2-3, with TRBD2 matching 12 bases. Losses at the gene ends were 7 bases for V and 3 bases for J; bases not matched to a gene: 2. This CDR3 has 14 amino acids. Germline V gives CDR1 SGHTA, CDR2 FQGNSA. CDR3 in amino acids: CASNLAGGTDTQYF. The CDR3 coding sequence is TGTGCCAGCAACCTAGCGGGGGGGACAGATACGCAGTATTTT.

The gene calls are TRBV11-3 and TRBJ2-1, with D possibly being TRBD2 (5 bases). Germline-derived CDR1 and CDR2 are SGHNT and YENEEA. Trimming took off 1 base at V and 2 bases at J, with 15 bases between the two ends. The CDR3 totals 17 residues. In nucleotides, the CDR3 is TGTGCCAGCAGCTTAGGGCGCGGCGGGTCCGCCTACAATGAGCAGTTCTTC. Amino acids: CASSLGRGGSAYNEQFF.

The chain recombines TRBV5-1 with TRBJ2-7; no reliable D call. The CDR3 has 14 amino acids. Germline V gene lookup returns CDR1 SGHRS and CDR2 YFSETQ. Trimming removed 0 bases from V and 0 bases from J, with 7 bases in between. CDR3 in amino acids: CASSLGQASYEQYF. The DNA for the CDR3 is TGCGCCAGCAGCTTGGGGCAGGCCTCCTACGAGCAGTACTTC.

The rearrangement uses TRBV19 and TRBJ2-5, with D maybe TRBD2 (6 bases). V lost 5 bases, J lost 2 bases, and 12 bases lay in between. Germline loops: CDR1 LNHDA, CDR2 SQIVND (reference sequence). This CDR3 has 14 residues. In DNA form, the CDR3 reads TGTGCCAGTAGTGCGGGGTTGAGTCAAGAGACCCAGTACTTC. Amino acid sequence: CASSAGLSQETQYF.

The V gene is TRBV6-5, the J gene TRBJ2-4; tentatively, D is TRBD1 (6 bases). The germline V and J ends were trimmed by 2 bases and 3 bases, with 8 bases remaining between them. CDR3 size: 14 residues. The germline CDR1 and CDR2 sequences are MNHEY and SVGAGI. The CDR3 DNA sequence: TGTGCCAGCAGTTACGGGGGCCTCAAAAACATTCAGTACTTC. Translation gives CASSYGGLKNIQYF.

The V and J genes are TRBV19 and TRBJ1-1; 7 bases align to TRBD1. The CDR3 spans 17 residues. CDR1 LNHDA and CDR2 SQIVND come from the germline V gene (reference sequence). V lost 3 bases, J lost 9 bases, and 19 bases stayed unmatched. The CDR3 sequence is CASSIPGVALTQGKAFF. The CDR3 bases are TGTGCCAGTAGTATCCCAGGAGTGGCGCTCACACAGGGGAAAGCTTTCTTT.

The chain has TRBV5-5 and TRBJ2-7; possibly TRBD2 for D (7 bases). Per germline, CDR1 SGHKS and CDR2 YYEKEE (reference sequence). This CDR3 is 16 amino acids long. The germline V and J ends were trimmed by 1 base and 0 bases, with 14 bases remaining between them. CDR3 nucleotides: TGTGCCAGCAGCTTGTCGGGGGGCTGGAGCTCCTACGAGCAGTACTTC. This codes for CASSLSGGWSSYEQYF.

The rearrangement joins TRBV28 to TRBJ2-3; TRBD2 aligns across 10 bases. The CDR3 is 14 residues long. Germline V lookup: CDR1 MDHEN, CDR2 SYDVKM. V was clipped by 6 bases and J by 8 bases; unmatched bases: 8. The CDR3 sequence: CASSPSGSLVTQYF. For the CDR3, the DNA is TGTGCCAGCAGCCCTAGCGGGAGCTTGGTTACGCAGTATTTT.

This clone occurred once. V is TRBV27 and J is TRBJ1-1, with 7 bases identical to TRBD1. The CDR3 is 15 amino acids. Trimming removed 1 base from V and 2 bases from J; junction bases left unmatched: 4. In germline, CDR1 is MNHEY, CDR2 SMNVEV (reference sequence). The CDR3 here is CASSLYRDRNTEAFF. The CDR3 coding sequence is TGTGCCAGCAGTTTATACCGGGACAGAAACACTGAAGCTTTCTTT.

V gene TRBV19 combines with J gene TRBJ2-3, with D unresolved. Trimming removed 6 bases from V and 1 base from J, with 8 bases in between. CDR1 is LNHDA and CDR2 is SQIVND in the germline V gene (reference sequence). The CDR3 consists of 13 residues. CDR3 protein: CASRAVGTDTQYF. The CDR3 coding sequence is TGTGCCAGTAGGGCAGTGGGCACAGATACGCAGTATTTT. Supplemented by reference TRBV19 and TRBJ2-3, the full variable domain reads DGGITQSPKYLFRKEGQNVTLSCEQNLNHDAMYWYRQDPGQGLRLIYYSQIVNDFQKGDIAEGYSVSREKKESFPLTVTSAQKNPTAFYLCASRAVGTDTQYFGPGTRLTVL.

This clone was found a few times. The CDR3, as DNA: TGTGCCAGTGCAAGACTAGAAGATTACAATGAGCAGTTCTTC. Translated: CASARLEDYNEQFF. The V call is TRBV19, the J call TRBJ2-1; TRBD2 is a possible D gene (6 bases). V was clipped by 8 bases and J by 4 bases, with 15 bases between them. Germline loops: CDR1 LNHDA, CDR2 SQIVND (reference sequence). This CDR3 contains 14 residues.

This clone was recorded only once. The chain carries TRBV27 and TRBJ1-4, with TRBD1 matching 7 bases. CDR3 length: 18 amino acids. Trimming cost V 6 bases and J 2 bases; bases outside gene matches: 15. Germline CDR1 is MNHEY and CDR2 is SMNVEV (reference sequence). The CDR3 bases are TGTGCCAGCAGCCGAAAAGGGGGCGCGGGTGGCACTAATGAAAAACTGTTTTTT. It specifies CASSRKGGAGGTNEKLFF.

The chain carries TRBV13 and TRBJ2-7, with 7 nucleotides matching TRBD1. The CDR3 totals 17 residues. Losses at the gene ends were 0 bases for V and 4 bases for J; bases not matched to a gene: 12. The germline gives CDR1 PRHDT, CDR2 FYEKMQ (reference sequence). In DNA, the CDR3 is TGTGCCAGCAGCTTAGGGGGACAGACGAAGATTGGGTACGAGCAGTACTTC. It translates to CASSLGGQTKIGYEQYF.

V is TRBV28 and J is TRBJ1-5; 9 bases match TRBD1. CDR1 is MDHEN and CDR2 is SYDVKM in the germline V gene. With V trimmed by 4 bases and J by 5 bases, 6 bases remained unmatched. The CDR3 contains 15 residues. The CDR3 nucleotides are TGTGCCAGCAGTTCACCAACAGGGGGCCATCAGCCCCAGCATTTT. This codes for CASSSPTGGHQPQHF. Based on the CDR3 plus reference TRBV28 and TRBJ1-5, the full variable domain is DVKVTQSSRYLVKRTGEKVFLECVQDMDHENMFWYRQDPGLGLRLIYFSYDVKMKEKGDIPEGYSVSREKKERFSLILESASTNQTSMYLCASSSPTGGHQPQHFGDGTRLSIL.

This chain joins TRBV4-1 and TRBJ2-6; 7 nucleotides line up with TRBD1. The CDR3 has 20 amino acids. CDR1 and CDR2 from the germline V gene are MGHRA and YSYEKL. V shed 2 bases and J 1 base; nucleotides not matched to a gene: 14. The CDR3 loop is CASSQTRGTANPSGANVLTF. CDR3 nucleotide sequence: TGCGCCAGCAGCCAAACAAGGGGGACAGCTAATCCGTCTGGGGCCAACGTCCTGACTTTC.

The chain couples TRBV28 to TRBJ1-5, with a possible D match to TRBD1 (6 bases). The CDR3 is made up of 15 amino acids. The V gene's germline CDR1 is MDHEN and CDR2 SYDVKM. The V and J ends lost 4 bases and 4 bases respectively, with 14 bases between them. The CDR3 bases are TGTGCCAGCAGTTCGACGACAGGTTTTAATCAGCCCCAGCATTTT. Protein sequence: CASSSTTGFNQPQHF. The whole variable domain, filled in from reference TRBV28 and TRBJ1-5, reads DVKVTQSSRYLVKRTGEKVFLECVQDMDHENMFWYRQDPGLGLRLIYFSYDVKMKEKGDIPEGYSVSREKKERFSLILESASTNQTSMYLCASSSTTGFNQPQHFGDGTRLSIL.

This chain uses TRBV7-2 with TRBJ2-7; D possibly corresponds to TRBD1 (6 bases). With 2 bases removed from V and 6 bases from J, the gap between germline ends came to 20 bases. Per the germline V gene, CDR1 is SGHTA and CDR2 is FQGNSA. This CDR3 has 16 amino acids. CDR3 region: CASSLSPGQSRGEQYF. CDR3 DNA: TGTGCCAGCAGCTTAAGCCCTGGACAGTCCCGCGGCGAGCAGTACTTC.

This chain links TRBV4-1 with TRBJ1-3; D is unclear. The CDR3 loop spans 14 amino acids. Germline CDR1 MGHRA, CDR2 YSYEKL. V was shortened by 4 bases and J by 0 bases, with 7 bases between the two germline ends. The CDR3 bases are TGCGCCAGCAGCCCGTACGGCTCTGGAAACACCATATATTTT. Translated, it gives CASSPYGSGNTIYF.